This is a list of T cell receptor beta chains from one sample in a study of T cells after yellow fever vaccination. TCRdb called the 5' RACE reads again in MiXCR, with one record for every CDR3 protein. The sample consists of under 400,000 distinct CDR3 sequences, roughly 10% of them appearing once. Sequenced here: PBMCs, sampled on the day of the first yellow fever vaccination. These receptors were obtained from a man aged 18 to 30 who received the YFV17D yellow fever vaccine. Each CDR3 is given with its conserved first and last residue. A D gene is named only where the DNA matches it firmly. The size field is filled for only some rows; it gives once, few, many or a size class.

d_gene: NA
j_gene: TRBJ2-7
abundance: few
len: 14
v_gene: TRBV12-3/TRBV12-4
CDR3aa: CASSREGPPYEQYF
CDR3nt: TGTGCCAGCAGCCGAGAGGGACCACCCTACGAGCAGTACTTC

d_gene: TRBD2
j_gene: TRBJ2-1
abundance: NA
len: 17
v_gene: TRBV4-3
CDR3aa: CASSQDRAGGPLNEQFF
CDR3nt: TGCGCCAGCAGCCAAGATAGGGCGGGGGGGCCTTTGAATGAGCAGTTCTTC

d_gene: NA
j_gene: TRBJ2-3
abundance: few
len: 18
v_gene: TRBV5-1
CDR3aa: CASRGGRDPTSSTDTQYF
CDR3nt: TGCGCCAGCCGGGGAGGCAGAGACCCCACTTCTAGCACAGATACGCAGTATTTT

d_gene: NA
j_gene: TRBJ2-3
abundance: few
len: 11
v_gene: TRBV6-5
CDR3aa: CASRVEDTQYF
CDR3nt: TGTGCCAGCAGAGTCGAAGATACGCAGTATTTT

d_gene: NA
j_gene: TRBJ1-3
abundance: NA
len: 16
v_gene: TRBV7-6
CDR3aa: CASSLALVDSGNTIYF
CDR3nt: TGTGCCAGCAGCTTAGCCCTGGTGGACTCTGGAAACACCATATATTTT

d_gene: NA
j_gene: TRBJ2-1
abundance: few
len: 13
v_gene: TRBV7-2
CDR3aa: CASSLSRVAEQFF
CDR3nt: TGTGCCAGCAGCTTGAGCAGGGTCGCTGAGCAGTTCTTC

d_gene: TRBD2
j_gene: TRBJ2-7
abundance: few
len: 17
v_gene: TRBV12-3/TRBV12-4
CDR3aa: CASSLGGLAGDSYEQYF
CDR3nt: TGTGCCAGCAGTTTAGGTGGACTAGCGGGGGACTCCTACGAGCAGTACTTC

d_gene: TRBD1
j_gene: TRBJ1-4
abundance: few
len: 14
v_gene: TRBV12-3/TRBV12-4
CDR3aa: CASSGQGVSRKLFF
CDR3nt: TGTGCCAGCAGTGGACAGGGGGTTTCAAGAAAACTGTTTTTT

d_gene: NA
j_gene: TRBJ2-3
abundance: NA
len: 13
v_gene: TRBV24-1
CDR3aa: CATSKRGRDTQYF
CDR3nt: TGTGCCACCAGTAAAAGGGGCCGAGATACGCAGTATTTT

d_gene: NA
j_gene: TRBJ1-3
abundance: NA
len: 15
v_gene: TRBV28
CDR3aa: CASGVGVVSGNTIYF
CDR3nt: TGTGCCAGCGGAGTAGGTGTCGTCTCTGGAAACACCATATATTTT

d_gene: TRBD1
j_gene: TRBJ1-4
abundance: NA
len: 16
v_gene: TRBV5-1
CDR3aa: CASSPTGLWANEKLFF
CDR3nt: TGCGCCAGCAGCCCGACAGGGCTTTGGGCTAATGAAAAACTGTTTTTT

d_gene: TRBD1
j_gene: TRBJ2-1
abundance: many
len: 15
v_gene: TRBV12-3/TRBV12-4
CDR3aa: CASSLWTGRHNEQFF
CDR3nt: TGTGCCAGCAGTTTATGGACAGGGAGGCACAATGAGCAGTTCTTC

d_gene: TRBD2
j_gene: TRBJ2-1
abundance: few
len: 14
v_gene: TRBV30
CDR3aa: CAWDAGGLYNEQFF
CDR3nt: TGTGCCTGGGACGCGGGGGGGCTCTACAATGAGCAGTTCTTC

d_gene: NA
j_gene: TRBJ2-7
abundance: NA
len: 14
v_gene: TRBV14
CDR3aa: CASSQEAASYEQYF
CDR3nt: TGTGCCAGCAGCCAAGAGGCAGCCTCCTACGAGCAGTACTTC

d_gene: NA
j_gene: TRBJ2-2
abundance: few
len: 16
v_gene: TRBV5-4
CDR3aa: CASSLSQGSLTGELFF
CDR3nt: TGTGCCAGCAGCTTGTCACAGGGAAGCCTGACCGGGGAGCTGTTTTTT

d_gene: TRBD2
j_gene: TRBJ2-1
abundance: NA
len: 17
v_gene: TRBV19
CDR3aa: CASSLLAGAYSYNEQFF
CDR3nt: TGTGCCAGTAGTCTCTTAGCGGGGGCCTACTCCTACAATGAGCAGTTCTTC

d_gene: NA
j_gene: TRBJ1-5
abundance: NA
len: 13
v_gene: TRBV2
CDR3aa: CASSVYLGEPQHF
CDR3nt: TGTGCCAGCAGTGTCTACCTAGGGGAGCCCCAGCATTTT

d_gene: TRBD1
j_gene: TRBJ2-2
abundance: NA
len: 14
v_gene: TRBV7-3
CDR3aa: CASSRRQGTGELFF
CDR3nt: TGTGCCAGCAGCCGTCGACAGGGCACCGGGGAGCTGTTTTTT

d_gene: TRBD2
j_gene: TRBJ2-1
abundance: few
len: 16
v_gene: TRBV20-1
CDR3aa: CSVLLPGTSPSGEQFF
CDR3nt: TGCAGTGTACTCTTGCCCGGGACTAGCCCCTCCGGGGAGCAGTTCTTC

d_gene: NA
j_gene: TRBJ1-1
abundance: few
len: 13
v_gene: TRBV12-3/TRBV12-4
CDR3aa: CASSSQQGGEAFF
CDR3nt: TGTGCCAGCAGTTCCCAACAGGGAGGAGAAGCTTTCTTT

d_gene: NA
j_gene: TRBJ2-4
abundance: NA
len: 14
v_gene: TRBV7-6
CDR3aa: CASSPSTGKNIQYF
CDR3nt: TGTGCCAGCAGCCCCTCGACAGGAAAAAACATTCAGTACTTC

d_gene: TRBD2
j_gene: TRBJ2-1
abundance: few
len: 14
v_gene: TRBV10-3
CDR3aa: CAIMGTSGNNEQFF
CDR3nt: TGTGCCATCATGGGGACTAGCGGAAACAATGAGCAGTTCTTC

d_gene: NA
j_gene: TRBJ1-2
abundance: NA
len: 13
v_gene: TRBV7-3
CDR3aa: CASSPSRDVGYTF
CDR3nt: TGTGCCAGCAGCCCGTCCAGGGATGTTGGCTACACCTTC

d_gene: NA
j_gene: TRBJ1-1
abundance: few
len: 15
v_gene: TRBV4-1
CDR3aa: CASSARVTGSTEAFF
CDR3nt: TGCGCCAGCAGCGCACGTGTGACAGGCAGCACTGAAGCTTTCTTT

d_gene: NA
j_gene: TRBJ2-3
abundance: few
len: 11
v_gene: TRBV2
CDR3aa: CASSEDSTQYF
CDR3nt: TGTGCCAGCAGTGAAGACAGTACGCAGTATTTT

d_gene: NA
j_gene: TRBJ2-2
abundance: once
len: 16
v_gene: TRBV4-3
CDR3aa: CASSQGRGKGGGELFF
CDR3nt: TGCGCCAGCAGCCAAGGGAGGGGCAAGGGCGGCGGGGAGCTGTTTTTT

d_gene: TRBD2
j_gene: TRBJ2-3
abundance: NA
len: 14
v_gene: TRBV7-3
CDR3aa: CASSFTGGRDTQYF
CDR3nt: TGTGCCAGCAGCTTTACCGGGGGGAGAGATACGCAGTATTTT

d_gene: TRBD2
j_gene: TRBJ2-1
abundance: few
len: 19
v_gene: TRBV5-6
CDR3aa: CASSFPGTSGSRRHNEQFF
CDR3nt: TGTGCCAGCAGCTTTCCGGGGACTAGCGGGTCCCGGAGGCACAATGAGCAGTTCTTC

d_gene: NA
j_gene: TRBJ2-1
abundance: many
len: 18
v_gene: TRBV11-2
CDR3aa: CASSPRGRGISSYNEQFF
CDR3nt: TGTGCCAGCAGCCCACGGGGGCGAGGGATCAGCTCCTACAATGAGCAGTTCTTC

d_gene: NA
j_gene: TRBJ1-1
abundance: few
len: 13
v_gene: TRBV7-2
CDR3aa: CASRPQGSTEAFF
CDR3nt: TGTGCCAGCAGGCCCCAGGGGTCCACTGAAGCTTTCTTT

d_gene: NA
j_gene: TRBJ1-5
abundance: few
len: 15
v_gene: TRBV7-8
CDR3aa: CASSLFSQSNQPQHF
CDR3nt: TGTGCCAGCAGCTTATTTTCACAGAGCAATCAGCCCCAGCATTTT

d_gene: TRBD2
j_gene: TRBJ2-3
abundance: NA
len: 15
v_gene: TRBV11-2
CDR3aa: CASSLTGLATDTQYF
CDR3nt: TGTGCCAGCAGCTTAACGGGACTAGCAACAGATACGCAGTATTTT